This TCR beta chain was observed in a study of T cell changes during pregnancy in multiple sclerosis. Sequenced by immunoSEQ multiplex PCR; TCRdb stores in-frame clones only, minus some. The sample holds 50,000 to 65,000 clones, approximately 90% seen once. This CDR3 contains 16 residues. V was pared by 3 bases and J by 9 bases, with 22 bases between. Germline V gene data show CDR1 as KGHSH and CDR2 as LQKENI. The V call is TRBV18, the J call TRBJ2-3; tentatively, D is TRBD1 (7 bases). This TCR was sampled from a female donor with multiple sclerosis, enrolled in a pregnancy study. The source was peripheral blood, collected in the second trimester of pregnancy. CDR3 sequence (DNA): TGTGCCAGCTCACCGTTTAGTAGGCAGGGGGGATGGACGCAGTATTTT. It yields the protein CASSPFSRQGGWTQYF.